The sequence of this TCR beta chain was determined in a study of chemoradiotherapy in HPV16-positive cancers. Concerning this clone itself: Its specificity is not known.

Here immunoSEQ multiplex PCR was the method, and the copy in TCRdb shows in-frame clones only, minus some. The table shows nearly 35,000 clones, with about nine tenths occurring only once. Germline CDR1 SQVTM, CDR2 ANQGSEA. V gave up 3 bases and J gave up 1 base, with 4 bases separating them. CDR3 length: 13 amino acids. The study, taken as a whole, reports: Candidate HPV-specific clones and E7-related TCR motifs grew in tumor during treatment.

The chain employs TRBV29-1 and TRBJ2-6, with D hard to call. The sequence was obtained from a human donor with HPV-associated anogenital cancer. Sequenced material: blood, taken from a patient who underwent chemoradiotherapy. The CDR3 DNA is TGCAGCGTTGAGGAATCTGGGGCCAACGTCCTGACTTTC. Encoded protein: CSVEESGANVLTF.